The 11 T cell receptor beta chains below all came from one sample that was sequenced in a study of CXCR3-negative and CXCR3-positive naive CD8 T cells. It was by 5' RACE with UMI labels that the TRB cDNA libraries were prepared. TCRdb re-analyzed the 5' RACE reads; it lists each CDR3 protein once, without DNA. This sample's table reports about 62,000 distinct CDR3 sequences. The sample taken for sequencing was naive CXCR3- CD8+ T cells from blood. Indicated subset: CD45RO-CCR7+CD27+CD95- naive CD8+ T cells lacking CXCR3 (TNR3-). The receptors were gathered from a human donor in good health. Some clones in this sample may be carry-over from other donors' samples.

The CDR3 protein is CASSPRPGTYEQYF. The chain uses TRBV12-3 or TRBV12-4 and TRBJ2-7. The CDR3 runs 14 residues.

The rearrangement joins TRBV12-3 or TRBV12-4 to TRBJ2-2; absent DNA, TCRdb's TRBD1 call cannot be checked. The CDR3 sequence is 16 residues long. CDR3 amino acids: CASSLPRAPGAGELFF.

V gene TRBV29-1 combines with J gene TRBJ1-5; TCRdb selects TRBD1, and the lack of DNA leaves this call unchecked. Germline assignment: CDR1 SQVTM and CDR2 ANQGSEA. The CDR3 extends over 14 amino acids. The CDR3 sequence: CSTGTGYSNQPQHF.

The chain recombines TRBV6-2 or TRBV6-3 with TRBJ2-7; TCRdb reports TRBD1, a call that lacks DNA to check it against. In germline, CDR1 is MNHEY, CDR2 SVGEGT. The CDR3 length is 16 residues. The CDR3 region is CASSYSGPGGTYEQYF.

V is TRBV15 and J is TRBJ1-1. This CDR3 spans 14 amino acids. Germline V gives CDR1 LNHNV, CDR2 YYDKDF (reference sequence). The CDR3 reads CATSRVAAFAEAFF.

The chain is built from TRBV11-2 and TRBJ2-7. Germline V gives CDR1 SGHAT, CDR2 FQNNGV. CDR3 length equals 13 residues. CDR3 sequence reads: CASNSLSTYEQYF.

The V and J genes are TRBV7-6 and TRBJ2-7; TCRdb outputs TRBD2, but without DNA this stays unchecked. Germline V gene sequence: CDR1 SGHVS, CDR2 FNYEAQ. The CDR3 is made up of 15 amino acids. The CDR3 reads CASNSGTSDTYEQYF.

The chain carries TRBV7-9 and TRBJ2-7; checking the TCRdb D call of TRBD1 is not possible without DNA. This CDR3 is 13 amino acids long. Germline CDR1 and CDR2: SEHNR and FQNEAQ (reference sequence). The chain's CDR3 is CASSRGFSYEQYF. Combining the CDR3 with reference TRBV7-9 and TRBJ2-7 gives the whole variable domain DTGVSQNPRHKITKRGQNVTFRCDPISEHNRLYWYRQTLGQGPEFLTYFQNEAQLEKSRLLSDRFSAERPKGSFSTLEIQRTEQGDSAMYLCASSRGFSYEQYFGPGTRLTVT.

This clonotype ranks as medium-sized in terms of frequency. This chain uses TRBV4-3 with TRBJ1-5; TCRdb returns TRBD1, unconfirmable since there is no DNA. The CDR3 covers 13 residues. In germline, CDR1 is LGHNA, CDR2 YSLEER. The CDR3 sequence: CASSQDPGQPQHF.

The V and J genes are TRBV4-3 and TRBJ2-7; no DNA is available, so the TRBD2 call from TCRdb remains unchecked. CDR3 length: 15 residues. Germline V CDR1 and CDR2: LGHNA, YSLEER. The CDR3 protein is CASSQSPVGKDEQYF.

The V call is TRBV15, the J call TRBJ2-7. Per the germline V gene, CDR1 is LNHNV and CDR2 is YYDKDF (reference sequence). The CDR3 runs to 14 residues. CDR3: CATSRDPEHYEQYF.